These 19 T cell receptor beta chains were all obtained from the same sample, sequenced in a study of neurological immune-mediated disorders. TCRdb analysed the 5' RACE reads with MiXCR anew, one entry per CDR3 protein. The repertoire consists of about 24,000 distinct CDR3 sequences, with about 13% occurring once and the leading ten covering roughly 5%. The time point: technical triplicate 1. The sequenced sample consisted of CD4+ T cells from blood. The receptors were gathered from a female donor with HTLV-1-associated myelopathy (HAM/TSP).

This clonotype came up many times. The chain uses TRBV12-3 or TRBV12-4 and TRBJ1-1; D remains ambiguous. Trimming shortened V by 0 bases and J by 3 bases, and 5 bases separated the two germline ends. CDR3 length: 13 amino acids. The DNA of the CDR3 is TGTGCCAGCAGTTTAGCGGAGGACACTGAAGCTTTCTTT. This encodes CASSLAEDTEAFF.

This clonotype appeared many times. The chain couples TRBV9 to TRBJ1-6; D ambiguous. V shed 4 bases and J shed 3 bases, with 14 bases lying between them. The CDR3 has 16 amino acids. Germline values: CDR1 SGDLS, CDR2 YYNGEE. The CDR3 DNA sequence: TGTGCCAGCAGCTCGACCAACGACATCTATAATTCACCCCTCCACTTT. It translates to CASSSTNDIYNSPLHF. Combining the CDR3 with reference TRBV9 and TRBJ1-6 gives the whole variable domain DSGVTQTPKHLITATGQRVTLRCSPRSGDLSVYWYQQSLDQGLQFLIQYYNGEERAKGNILERFSAQQFPDLHSELNLSSLELGDSALYFCASSSTNDIYNSPLHFGNGTRLTVT.

The chain employs TRBV11-3 and TRBJ2-5; tentatively, D is TRBD2 (5 bases). Germline CDR1 and CDR2: SGHNT and YENEEA. This CDR3 comprises 15 residues. Trimming left V 1 base short and J 5 bases short, with 14 bases between. The CDR3 nucleotides are TGTGCCAGCAGCTTAGGCAGGAGGTCTCGGGAGACCCAGTACTTC. Translation gives CASSLGRRSRETQYF.

This clonotype was picked up many times. The chain couples TRBV12-3 or TRBV12-4 to TRBJ2-3; D is unresolved. This CDR3 has 15 amino acids. Trimming stripped 5 bases from V and 0 bases from J, with 12 bases between. CDR3 residues: CASSRQVGSTDTQYF. The CDR3 nucleotides read TGTGCCAGCAGTCGGCAGGTGGGAAGCACAGATACGCAGTATTTT.

This clonotype was seen ten or more times. This rearrangement joins TRBV5-1 to TRBJ2-4; D remains ambiguous. The V and J ends lost 4 bases and 0 bases respectively, with 14 bases between them. The CDR3 has 16 amino acids. The germline CDR1 and CDR2 sequences are SGHRS and YFSETQ. The CDR3 nucleotides read TGCGCCAGCAGCGGCAACAGAAAAGTAGCCAAAAACATTCAGTACTTC. It encodes CASSGNRKVAKNIQYF.

Many counts were recorded for this clonotype. The rearrangement uses TRBV7-6 and TRBJ2-1; 7 bases match TRBD1. The germline V gene has CDR1 SGHVS and CDR2 FNYEAQ. Trimming took 5 bases from V and 3 from J; bases not matched to a gene: 7. CDR3 size: 15 residues. CDR3 DNA sequence: TGTGCCAGCAGCCTCCGGGACAGCCTCTACAATGAGCAGTTCTTC. This codes for CASSLRDSLYNEQFF.

This clonotype was counted many times. V gene TRBV9 combines with J gene TRBJ2-3, with 10 bases fitting TRBD2. The CDR3 has 16 amino acids. The germline V gene encodes CDR1 SGDLS and CDR2 YYNGEE. V gave up 0 bases and J gave up 2 bases; unmatched junction bases: 3. Here the CDR3 DNA reads TGTGCCAGCAGCGTAGGGACTAGCGGTCTCACAGATACGCAGTATTTT. Amino acids: CASSVGTSGLTDTQYF.

This clonotype has at least ten counts. The rearrangement uses TRBV10-3 and TRBJ2-5; tentative D call: TRBD2 (7 bases). CDR1 ENHRY and CDR2 SYGVKD come from the germline V gene. The CDR3 is made up of 15 amino acids. Deletions cut 10 bases from V and 2 bases from J, with 20 bases between. The CDR3 DNA sequence: TGTGCCACCCAGCGCGGGGGCCAGGGGCAAGAGACCCAGTACTTC. This translates into CATQRGGQGQETQYF.

In this sample, this clonotype turned up many times. This chain joins TRBV7-6 and TRBJ1-5; D remains unclear. This CDR3 is built from 13 residues. CDR1 and CDR2 from the germline V gene are SGHVS and FNYEAQ. V shed 1 base and J shed 2 bases, with 3 bases lying between them. CDR3 in DNA: TGTGCCAGCAGCTTAGACCGCAATCAGCCCCAGCATTTT. Its protein product is CASSLDRNQPQHF. Looking up the rest from reference TRBV7-6 and TRBJ1-5 gives the full variable domain: GAGVSQSPRYKVTKRGQDVALRCDPISGHVSLYWYRQALGQGPEFLTYFNYEAQQDKSGLPNDRFSAERPEGSISTLTIQRTEQRDSAMYRCASSLDRNQPQHFGDGTRLSIL.

This clonotype has ten or more counts. The V gene is TRBV28, the J gene TRBJ2-1; D might be TRBD2 (6 bases). There are 16 residues in the CDR3. CDR1 and CDR2 (germline): MDHEN, SYDVKM. V was trimmed by 6 bases and J by 0 bases, leaving 15 bases between them. CDR3 DNA: TGTGCCAGCAGGTCGACCGACGGGAGCTCCTACAATGAGCAGTTCTTC. Translation gives CASRSTDGSSYNEQFF.

The table lists this clonotype with many counts. This chain links TRBV20-1 with TRBJ1-6, with D possibly being TRBD1 (5 bases). The ends were cut back, 7 bases at V and 7 bases at J, with 17 bases in the middle. This CDR3 has 14 residues. CDR1 DFQATT and CDR2 SNEGSKA come from the germline V gene (reference sequence). DNA of the CDR3: TGCAGTGGGGGTCGCGGGACTGTAAATTCACCCCTCCACTTT. This sequence encodes CSGGRGTVNSPLHF.

This clonotype was seen at least ten times. The chain carries TRBV5-6 and TRBJ1-2; unclear D gene. The CDR3 runs 15 residues. Germline values: CDR1 SGHDT, CDR2 YYEEEE. V was shortened by 1 base and J by 3 bases, with 13 bases between the two germline ends. CDR3 sequence: CASSLFIQADYGYTF. DNA for the CDR3: TGTGCCAGCAGCTTGTTCATACAAGCAGACTATGGCTACACCTTC.

Ten or more counts support this clonotype. The gene calls are TRBV20-1 and TRBJ2-3, with 9 bases aligning to TRBD2. The length of the CDR3 is 14 residues. V lost 5 bases and J lost 3; bases outside the gene matches: 6. CDR1 DFQATT and CDR2 SNEGSKA come from the germline V gene (reference sequence). The CDR3 region is CSASAGGRTDTQYF. The CDR3 DNA follows: TGCAGTGCTTCCGCGGGAGGGAGGACAGATACGCAGTATTTT.

DNA of the CDR3: TGTGCCAGCTTCCGACTAGCTAGCACAGATACGCAGTATTTT. Translating gives CASFRLASTDTQYF. The chain recombines TRBV7-2 with TRBJ2-3; 7 positions match TRBD2. The germline V gene has CDR1 SGHTA and CDR2 FQGNSA. The CDR3 is 14 residues long. V lost 8 bases and J lost 0; bases outside the gene matches: 5.

This chain joins TRBV20-1 and TRBJ2-2; 10 nucleotides match TRBD1. Germline CDR1 reads DFQATT; CDR2 reads SNEGSKA (reference sequence). The CDR3 is made up of 14 amino acids. V was clipped by 6 bases and J by 5 bases; unmatched bases: 6. CDR3 in amino acids: CSARTGGLTGELFF. DNA of the CDR3: TGCAGTGCCCGGACAGGGGGATTAACCGGGGAGCTGTTTTTT.

This chain connects TRBV7-2 to TRBJ1-1; unclear D gene. V lost 5 bases to trimming and J lost 3 bases, with 16 bases between them. The CDR3 is 15 amino acids. From germline, CDR1 is SGHTA and CDR2 FQGNSA. Here the CDR3 reads CASSARPRVDTEAFF. The CDR3 nucleotides are TGTGCCAGCAGCGCCCGTCCCCGGGTTGACACTGAAGCTTTCTTT.

By frequency in the sample, this clonotype is medium-sized (0.01 to 0.1%). The rearrangement uses TRBV5-1 and TRBJ2-1; D unresolved. CDR1 SGHRS and CDR2 YFSETQ come from the germline V gene. The germline V and J ends were trimmed by 4 bases and 5 bases, with 13 bases remaining between them. The CDR3 length is 14 residues. CDR3 region: CASSSYGRDNEQFF. Written as DNA, the CDR3 is TGCGCCAGCAGCAGCTACGGACGGGACAATGAGCAGTTCTTC.

The sample holds many counts of this clonotype. V is TRBV5-1 and J is TRBJ2-2, with D tentatively TRBD1 or TRBD2 (5 bases each). Germline CDR1 and CDR2: SGHRS and YFSETQ. This CDR3 is 15 amino acids long. V dropped 2 bases and J dropped 4 bases, with 12 bases sitting between them. The chain's CDR3 is CASSLEGRGTGELFF. The CDR3 nucleotides are TGCGCCAGCAGCTTAGAGGGGCGCGGCACCGGGGAGCTGTTTTTT.

As concerns this clonotype: Its ends do not fully match the called genes, so a read error is possible. This chain joins TRBV3-1 and TRBJ2-2; TRBD2 might be the D (6 bases). The CDR3 length is 11 residues. Germline V gives CDR1 LGHDT, CDR2 YNNKEL (reference sequence). The CDR3 protein is CASQDGGKLFF. CDR3 bases: TGTGCCAGCCAAGACGGCGGGAAGCTGTTTTTT.